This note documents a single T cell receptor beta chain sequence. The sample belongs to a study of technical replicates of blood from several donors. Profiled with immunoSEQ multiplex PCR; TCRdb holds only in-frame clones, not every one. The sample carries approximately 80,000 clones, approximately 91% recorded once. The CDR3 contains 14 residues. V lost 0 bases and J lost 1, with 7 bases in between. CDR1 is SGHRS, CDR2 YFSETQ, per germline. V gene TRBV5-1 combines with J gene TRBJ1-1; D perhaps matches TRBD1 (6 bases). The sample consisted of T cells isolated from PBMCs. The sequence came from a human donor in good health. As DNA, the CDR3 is TGCGCCAGCAGCTTGGACAGGGCGAACACTGAAGCTTTCTTT. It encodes CASSLDRANTEAFF. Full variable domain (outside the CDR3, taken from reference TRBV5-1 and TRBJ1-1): KAGVTQTPRYLIKTRGQQVTLSCSPISGHRSVSWYQQTPGQGLQFLFEYFSETQRNKGNFPGRFSGRQFSNSRSEMNVSTLELGDSALYLCASSLDRANTEAFFGQGTRLTVV.